A single sample is the source of the 11 T cell receptor beta chains below, sequenced in a study of CD8 T cells in ankylosing spondylitis. Study-wide points: One TCR beta motif, made up of eight highly homologous variants, appeared characteristic of ankylosing spondylitis blood.

These TCRs are of unknown antigen specificity. TCRdb reprocessed the 5' RACE reads with MiXCR, giving one entry per CDR3 protein. The sample has a few hundred thousand distinct CDR3 sequences; roughly 8% are singletons. The sequenced sample consisted of blood, either unsorted or a sorted T cell fraction (not recorded which). These TCRs come from a male donor with ankylosing spondylitis.

This sequence joins TRBV7-8 and TRBJ1-5, with no clear D. In germline, CDR1 is SGHVS, CDR2 FQNEAQ. CDR3 size: 15 residues. V lost 1 base and J 5 bases, leaving 12 bases between the germline ends. As DNA, the CDR3 is TGTGCCAGCAGCTTAGGGCTGATTTCGGATCAGCCCCAGCATTTT. Translating it yields CASSLGLISDQPQHF.

The V and J genes are TRBV12-3 or TRBV12-4 and TRBJ1-5; 7 bases align to TRBD1. Unmatched junction bases numbered 17, after V lost 0 bases and J lost 6 bases. CDR3 size: 19 residues. CDR3 in amino acids: CASSLAWGPTGVEGQPQHF. CDR3 nucleotide sequence: TGTGCCAGCAGTTTAGCTTGGGGTCCCACAGGGGTGGAGGGTCAGCCCCAGCATTTT.

Many counts were recorded for this clonotype. V and J are TRBV12-3 or TRBV12-4 and TRBJ2-7; D unresolved. Trimming cost V 6 bases and J 1 base, with 13 bases left between them. CDR3 length: 14 residues. This CDR3 is CASSPTSISYEQYF. The CDR3 DNA sequence: TGTGCCAGCAGCCCGACATCAATTTCCTACGAGCAGTACTTC.

There are a few counts of this clonotype. V and J are TRBV5-1 and TRBJ2-7; 9 bases are shared with TRBD2. The CDR3 consists of 14 residues. From germline, CDR1 is SGHRS and CDR2 YFSETQ. V shed 2 bases and J 2 bases; nucleotides not matched to a gene: 2. The CDR3 reads CASSFAGGAYEQYF. DNA of the CDR3: TGCGCCAGCAGCTTTGCGGGAGGGGCCTACGAGCAGTACTTC.

This chain connects TRBV18 to TRBJ1-2; no reliable D call. V lost 1 base and J 4 bases, leaving 10 bases between the germline ends. The CDR3 contains 14 residues. Germline CDR1 KGHSH, CDR2 LQKENI. As DNA, the CDR3 is TGTGCCAGCTCACCACAGCAGGAACCCTATGGCTACACCTTC. It yields the protein CASSPQQEPYGYTF.

This clonotype was detected only a few times. The chain carries TRBV5-1 and TRBJ2-2; D not certain. The V gene lost 0 bases and the J gene lost 3 bases, with 12 bases spanning the gap. CDR1 and CDR2 (germline): SGHRS, YFSETQ. This CDR3 region has 16 residues. Here the CDR3 DNA reads TGCGCCAGCAGCTTGGGGGTGAGGCCGGACACCGGGGAGCTGTTTTTT. Protein sequence: CASSLGVRPDTGELFF.

The rearrangement joins TRBV2 to TRBJ2-7; possibly TRBD1 for D (6 bases). The CDR3 spans 13 residues. The V end was cut by 7 bases, the J end by 2 bases, with 12 bases between. CDR1 SNHLY and CDR2 FYNNEI come from the germline V gene. The CDR3 DNA follows: TGTGCCAGCACCCCACAGGGACCCTACGAGCAGTACTTC. Amino acids: CASTPQGPYEQYF.

This clonotype was detected only once. It is likely a read error, because the conserved phenylalanine at the end of the CDR3 is missing. The limits of the CDR3 on the DNA are not certain, so only TCRdb's listed CDR3 is given. The J gene is TRBJ2-7, the V gene TRBV3-1; the D call TRBD2 from the table was never checked on the DNA. The germline V gene has CDR1 LGHDT and CDR2 YNNKEL (reference sequence). 11 amino acids form the CDR3, both terminal residues included. The CDR3 reads CASSQELAGGH.

This chain links TRBV7-9 with TRBJ2-3; the D is unclear. This CDR3 has 17 amino acids. CDR1 and CDR2 from the germline V gene are SEHNR and FQNEAQ (reference sequence). V lost 2 bases to trimming and J lost 2 bases, with 17 bases between them. The CDR3 loop reads CASSLKVTSENTDTQYF. Written as DNA, the CDR3 is TGTGCCAGCAGCTTAAAAGTAACGTCAGAGAACACAGATACGCAGTATTTT.

This clonotype was recorded a few times. The genes are TRBV27 and TRBJ1-1, with 9 bases that match TRBD1. J lost 0 bases, V lost 6 bases, and 5 bases had no gene match. Looked up from germline, CDR1 is MNHEY and CDR2 is SMNVEV (reference sequence). The CDR3 extends over 15 amino acids. The CDR3 protein is CASRRTGAMNTEAFF. CDR3 DNA: TGTGCCAGCAGGCGGACAGGGGCTATGAACACTGAAGCTTTCTTT.

This clonotype showed up just a few times. CDR3 DNA sequence: TGTGCCAGCTCACCACTTAAGCGGGGGTACAATGAGCAGTTCTTC. Translated: CASSPLKRGYNEQFF. The V and J genes are TRBV18 and TRBJ2-1; 8 nucleotides match TRBD2. The CDR3 is 15 amino acids. Germline CDR1 and CDR2: KGHSH and LQKENI. V shed 1 base, J shed 4 bases, and the junction held 3 bases outside the gene matches.